The source of this T cell receptor (beta chain) is a study of blood T cell repertoires in COVID-19. The wider study: Sites in the United States, Italy and Spain provided acute and convalescent COVID-19 samples. Sources were T cells, B-cell-depleted T cells, or PBMCs; the material itself was cDNA or gDNA.

V was clipped by 6 bases and J by 4 bases, with 16 bases between them. Germline-derived CDR1 and CDR2 are MNHEY and SMNVEV (reference sequence). The CDR3 runs 14 residues. Authors' data handling: Counts of nucleated cells, estimated from reference gene primer amplification, were obtained. The assay was immunoSEQ multiplex PCR, and TCRdb's table has in-frame clones only and misses some. V and J calls plus clone size are reproduced from that table; the DNA served to infer D and trimming. The profile covers around 270,000 clones, with 86% appearing a single time and over 1.5% taken by the ten largest. The chain is built from TRBV27 and TRBJ2-7; a weak D match, TRBD2 (5 bases). The TCR comes from a man aged 30-40 years with active or convalescent COVID-19. Sequences were obtained from peripheral blood. CDR3 nucleotide sequence: TGTGCCAGCAGCACCAAATTGGGAGTGTACGAGCAGTACTTC. Protein product: CASSTKLGVYEQYF.